The source of this TCR beta chain is a study of neoadjuvant anti-PD-1 for oral cavity cancer. Study-level findings and limits: TCR analyses covered only three patients per response group.

Details on this clone: The antigen remains undetermined.

Germline-derived CDR1 and CDR2 are SGHRS and YFSETQ. Deletions cut 1 base from V and 1 base from J, with 11 bases between. The CDR3 has 15 amino acids. Stage II-IVA oral cavity squamous cell carcinoma was new and untreated by systemic or radiation therapy. PBMCs were not maintained or expanded in culture before analysis. Most PBMC samples had 480 ng input DNA in six replicates. The repertoire was sequenced with immunoSEQ multiplex PCR; TCRdb's copy has only in-frame clones and lacks some. This table holds approximately 72,000 clones, over 70% found once. The source is a person aged 35-79 years with oral cavity squamous cell carcinoma. The J gene is TRBJ1-2, the V gene TRBV5-1, with a possible D match to TRBD1 (6 bases). Here the sequenced sample was PBMCs, taken before nivolumab (anti-PD-1) treatment. CDR3 region: CASSLTGLLNYGYTF. Written as DNA, the CDR3 is TGCGCCAGCAGCTTGACAGGGTTGCTTAACTATGGCTACACCTTC.